The 32 T cell receptor beta chains below come from one sample, sequenced in a study of graft-versus-host responses after intestinal transplantation. The assay was immunoSEQ multiplex PCR, and TCRdb's table has in-frame clones only and misses some. The table has under 150,000 clones, about 93% seen once. No antigen has been assigned to these receptors. The sample here was unstimulated CD4+ T cells sorted from spleen or lymph node cells, taken before intestinal transplant. The origin of the receptors is a human donor who received an intestinal transplant.

This clone has just one count. The J gene is TRBJ2-7, the V gene TRBV28; no reliable D call. V was pared by 7 bases and J by 1 base, with 5 bases between. The CDR3 contains 11 residues. The germline CDR1 and CDR2 sequences are MDHEN and SYDVKM. The CDR3 reads CASTASYEQYF. The CDR3 nucleotides are TGTGCCAGCACCGCGTCCTACGAGCAGTACTTC.

This clone was observed a handful of times. The chain employs TRBV6-6 and TRBJ2-3; TRBD1 matches 7 bases. The V gene's germline CDR1 is MNHNY and CDR2 SVGAGI (reference sequence). This CDR3 has 16 residues. Unmatched junction bases numbered 8, after V lost 5 bases and J lost 0 bases. In DNA, the CDR3 is TGTGCCAGCAGTGGGGTGGGACAGACTAGCACAGATACGCAGTATTTT. It translates to CASSGVGQTSTDTQYF.

This chain links TRBV28 with TRBJ2-5; no definite D call. CDR1 and CDR2 from the germline V gene are MDHEN and SYDVKM. Trimming pared 2 bases from V and 6 bases from J, leaving 7 bases between. The CDR3 extends over 12 amino acids. CDR3 region: CASSLKSQTQYF. The CDR3, as DNA: TGTGCCAGCAGTTTAAAGTCACAGACCCAGTACTTC.

This clone came up once. The rearrangement uses TRBV18 and TRBJ2-1; 12 positions agree with TRBD2. CDR1 is KGHSH, CDR2 LQKENI, per germline. Trimming removed 1 base from V and 3 bases from J; junction bases left unmatched: 7. This CDR3 comprises 18 residues. CDR3 residues: CASSPRLAGASSYNEQFF. For the CDR3, the DNA is TGTGCCAGCTCACCACGACTAGCGGGAGCCTCAAGCTACAATGAGCAGTTCTTC.

The V call is TRBV27, the J call TRBJ2-5, with 8 bases identical to TRBD1. The CDR3 runs to 16 residues. V was pared by 5 bases and J by 2 bases, with 10 bases of the junction left unmatched. Per the germline V gene, CDR1 is MNHEY and CDR2 is SMNVEV (reference sequence). The CDR3 here is CASSTRDRRRQETQYF. In DNA form, the CDR3 reads TGTGCCAGCAGTACGCGGGACAGGAGGAGGCAAGAGACCCAGTACTTC.

The rearrangement joins TRBV4-2 to TRBJ2-5, with D perhaps matching TRBD2 (5 bases). The DNA matches TRBJ2-7 better at its end, which makes the J call doubtful. The germline gives CDR1 LGHNA, CDR2 YNFKEQ. The CDR3 length is 15 residues. CDR3 bases: TGTGCCAGCAGCCTCGCGAGCGACTACTCCTACGAGCAGTACTTC. Protein product: CASSLASDYSYEQYF.

The rearrangement joins TRBV29-1 to TRBJ1-1; weak D call: TRBD1 (5 bases). CDR1 and CDR2 from the germline V gene are SQVTM and ANQGSEA. V was shortened by 4 bases and J by 5 bases, with 17 bases between the two germline ends. This CDR3 has 14 residues. CDR3 residues: CSVVPGGTGTEAFF. The DNA of the CDR3 is TGCAGCGTTGTACCGGGGGGGACGGGGACTGAAGCTTTCTTT.

Of note for this clone: Its ends do not fully match the called genes, so a read error is possible. This chain uses TRBV7-7 with TRBJ1-1, with no clear D. Germline V gene sequence: CDR1 SSHAT, CDR2 FNYEAQ (reference sequence). CDR3 length: 13 residues. CDR3 DNA: TGTGCTAGCAGCTTAGACCGGGGCACTGAAGCTTTCTTT. Amino acids: CASSLDRGTEAFF.

The chain uses TRBV9 and TRBJ2-1; TRBD2 might be the D (6 bases). Trimming pared 4 bases from V and 5 bases from J, leaving 16 bases between. Germline-derived CDR1 and CDR2 are SGDLS and YYNGEE. CDR3 length: 15 residues. CDR3 sequence (DNA): TGTGCCAGCAGCTCAACGGGGCGGGACCACAATGAGCAGTTCTTC. Translating it yields CASSSTGRDHNEQFF.

The chain carries TRBV27 and TRBJ2-5; 11 bases map to TRBD1. V trimming: 7 bases; J trimming: 2 bases; junction bases outside the gene matches: 6. Germline assignment: CDR1 MNHEY and CDR2 SMNVEV (reference sequence). The CDR3 loop spans 15 amino acids. The CDR3 bases are TGTGCCAGCAAAGCGGGACAGGGGGTACAAGAGACCCAGTACTTC. This translates into CASKAGQGVQETQYF.

This clone was detected only once. The rearrangement joins TRBV5-1 to TRBJ2-5, with TRBD2 matching over 9 bases. The CDR3 sequence is 14 residues long. CDR1 is SGHRS, CDR2 YFSETQ, per germline. Losses at the gene ends were 5 bases for V and 2 bases for J; bases not matched to a gene: 4. This CDR3 is CASSTLAGQETQYF. The CDR3 DNA reads TGCGCCAGCAGTACTCTAGCGGGGCAAGAGACCCAGTACTTC. Together with reference TRBV5-1 and TRBJ2-5, the CDR3 gives the full variable domain: KAGVTQTPRYLIKTRGQQVTLSCSPISGHRSVSWYQQTPGQGLQFLFEYFSETQRNKGNFPGRFSGRQFSNSRSEMNVSTLELGDSALYLCASSTLAGQETQYFGPGTRLLVL.

The V call is TRBV7-3, the J call TRBJ2-3, with D possibly being TRBD2 (5 bases). There are 16 residues in the CDR3. Germline V gene data show CDR1 as SGHTA and CDR2 as FQGTGA. Trimming took off 2 bases at V and 0 bases at J, with 12 bases between the two ends. The CDR3 loop reads CASSLLGRTSTDTQYF. CDR3 bases: TGTGCCAGCAGCTTACTAGGGCGGACTAGCACAGATACGCAGTATTTT.

This clone was observed once. V gene TRBV9 combines with J gene TRBJ1-3; D unresolved. The V end lost 1 base, the J end lost 0 bases, and 8 bases lay between the germline ends. The CDR3 has 15 residues. Per the germline V gene, CDR1 is SGDLS and CDR2 is YYNGEE. The CDR3 sequence: CASSVREASGNTIYF. In DNA form, the CDR3 reads TGTGCCAGCAGCGTACGAGAGGCCTCTGGAAACACCATATATTTT.

V gene TRBV28 combines with J gene TRBJ1-2, with D perhaps matching TRBD1 (6 bases). This CDR3 spans 16 amino acids. Germline V gives CDR1 MDHEN, CDR2 SYDVKM. Trimming cost V 3 bases and J 7 bases, with 21 bases left between them. The chain's CDR3 is CASSFIFPGTMRGYTF. Written as DNA, the CDR3 is TGTGCCAGCAGTTTCATCTTTCCTGGGACAATGCGTGGCTACACCTTC.

The chain carries TRBV7-9 and TRBJ1-1; perhaps TRBD1 as D (5 bases). The V end lost 4 bases, the J end lost 4 bases, and 10 bases lay between the germline ends. Germline assignment: CDR1 SEHNR and CDR2 FQNEAQ (reference sequence). The CDR3 covers 13 residues. The CDR3: CASSSGPGTEAFF. The CDR3 DNA follows: TGTGCCAGCAGCTCGGGACCGGGCACTGAAGCTTTCTTT.

V gene TRBV20-1 combines with J gene TRBJ2-3; no clear D gene. The CDR3 loop spans 11 amino acids. CDR1 and CDR2 from the germline V gene are DFQATT and SNEGSKA (reference sequence). The V gene lost 5 bases and the J gene lost 6 bases, with 9 bases spanning the gap. CDR3 DNA: TGCAGTGCTTTTCACGGGGATACGCAGTATTTT. Translation gives CSAFHGDTQYF.

V is TRBV4-1 and J is TRBJ2-3, with no clear D. The CDR3 covers 15 residues. Germline CDR1 and CDR2: MGHRA and YSYEKL. With 1 base removed from V and 2 bases from J, the gap between germline ends came to 10 bases. CDR3 loop: CASSQAELSTDTQYF. For the CDR3, the DNA is TGCGCCAGCAGCCAAGCGGAACTATCCACAGATACGCAGTATTTT.

The chain uses TRBV6-5 and TRBJ1-2; D not certain. Trimming left V 6 bases short and J 2 bases short, with 13 bases between. Germline loops: CDR1 MNHEY, CDR2 SVGAGI. The CDR3 extends over 14 amino acids. Written as DNA, the CDR3 is TGTGCCAGCAGGACGTCTGGACGGAACTATGGCTACACCTTC. Protein sequence: CASRTSGRNYGYTF.

The CDR3 DNA reads as TGTGCCAGCAGTTACCCGGGGGAAAAGGGGTATGGCTACACCTTC. This translates into CASSYPGEKGYGYTF. The chain employs TRBV6-5 and TRBJ1-2; possibly TRBD1 for D (5 bases). Deletions cut 2 bases from V and 5 bases from J, with 15 bases between. In germline, CDR1 is MNHEY, CDR2 SVGAGI. The CDR3 length is 15 residues.

CDR3 sequence reads: CASSLGAEAFF. CDR3 coding DNA: TGCGCCAGCAGCTTAGGGGCTGAAGCTTTCTTT. The chain couples TRBV5-1 to TRBJ1-1; weak D call: TRBD1 (5 bases). The V end lost 2 bases, the J end lost 6 bases, and 5 bases lay between the germline ends. Per the germline V gene, CDR1 is SGHRS and CDR2 is YFSETQ. The CDR3 runs to 11 residues. The variable domain in full, completed from reference TRBV5-1 and TRBJ1-1, reads KAGVTQTPRYLIKTRGQQVTLSCSPISGHRSVSWYQQTPGQGLQFLFEYFSETQRNKGNFPGRFSGRQFSNSRSEMNVSTLELGDSALYLCASSLGAEAFFGQGTRLTVV.

The V gene is TRBV25-1, the J gene TRBJ2-2, with 10 nucleotides matching TRBD1. The length of the CDR3 is 16 residues. Trimming took 3 bases from V and 5 from J; bases not matched to a gene: 6. Germline values: CDR1 MGHDK, CDR2 SYGVNS. CDR3 DNA sequence: TGTGCCAGCAGTGAGTGGGACAGGGGAGAAACCGGGGAGCTGTTTTTT. This sequence encodes CASSEWDRGETGELFF.

V and J are TRBV7-9 and TRBJ2-7, with 8 positions matching TRBD1. After removal of 4 bases from V and 7 bases from J, the junction contained 6 bases not matched to a gene. The CDR3 is 13 amino acids. Germline CDR1 SEHNR, CDR2 FQNEAQ (reference sequence). CDR3 in DNA: TGTGCCAGCAGCTCCAACAGGGGGAGGGAGCAGTACTTC. Translation: CASSSNRGREQYF.

V usage is TRBV5-1 and J usage is TRBJ2-3, with D uncertain. The V gene lost 4 bases and the J gene lost 6 bases, with 21 bases spanning the gap. The germline gives CDR1 SGHRS, CDR2 YFSETQ. The CDR3 consists of 16 residues. The CDR3: CASSTTPTSFRDTQYF. CDR3 DNA: TGCGCCAGCAGCACCACCCCGACATCGTTTCGGGATACGCAGTATTTT. Filled out from reference TRBV5-1 and TRBJ2-3, the complete variable domain reads KAGVTQTPRYLIKTRGQQVTLSCSPISGHRSVSWYQQTPGQGLQFLFEYFSETQRNKGNFPGRFSGRQFSNSRSEMNVSTLELGDSALYLCASSTTPTSFRDTQYFGPGTRLTVL.

V gene TRBV5-4 combines with J gene TRBJ2-1; D gene unclear. Per the germline V gene, CDR1 is SGHNT and CDR2 is YYREEE (reference sequence). Trimming cost V 2 bases and J 4 bases, with 1 base left between them. The CDR3 consists of 11 residues. The CDR3 protein is CASSFYNEQFF. The DNA for the CDR3 is TGTGCCAGCAGCTTTTACAATGAGCAGTTCTTC.

The chain is built from TRBV5-1 and TRBJ2-7; D gene ambiguous. Germline V gene sequence: CDR1 SGHRS, CDR2 YFSETQ. This CDR3 contains 14 residues. Trimming stripped 4 bases from V and 0 bases from J, with 11 bases between. CDR3 loop: CASSRIETSYEQYF. The CDR3, as DNA: TGCGCCAGCAGCAGGATAGAGACCTCCTACGAGCAGTACTTC. Complete variable domain (other parts from reference TRBV5-1 and TRBJ2-7): KAGVTQTPRYLIKTRGQQVTLSCSPISGHRSVSWYQQTPGQGLQFLFEYFSETQRNKGNFPGRFSGRQFSNSRSEMNVSTLELGDSALYLCASSRIETSYEQYFGPGTRLTVT.

About this clone: The junction shows a germline mismatch at one end, possibly a read error. The chain combines TRBV7-7 with TRBJ2-7; D might be TRBD1 or TRBD2, each matching 6 bases. CDR3 length: 13 amino acids. In germline, CDR1 is SSHAT, CDR2 FNYEAQ (reference sequence). CDR3 amino acids: CASSPRGDYEQYF. As DNA, the CDR3 is TGTGCTAGCAGCCCTAGGGGGGACTACGAGCAGTACTTC.

This rearrangement joins TRBV9 to TRBJ2-7; D is uncertain. The CDR3 spans 15 residues. V lost 0 bases to trimming and J lost 4 bases, with 14 bases between them. CDR1 is SGDLS and CDR2 is YYNGEE in the germline V gene. The CDR3 bases are TGTGCCAGCAGCGTAGGGGTTGAGGTGCATTACGAGCAGTACTTC. Translation: CASSVGVEVHYEQYF.

This chain connects TRBV28 to TRBJ2-1; TRBD2 matches 14 bases. CDR1 MDHEN and CDR2 SYDVKM come from the germline V gene. The length of the CDR3 is 15 residues. After removal of 6 bases from V and 6 bases from J, the junction contained 4 bases not matched to a gene. The CDR3 DNA sequence: TGTGCCAGCAGACCCGGGACTAGCGGGAGCAATGAGCAGTTCTTC. This codes for CASRPGTSGSNEQFF. The complete variable domain, with remaining parts taken from reference TRBV28 and TRBJ2-1, reads DVKVTQSSRYLVKRTGEKVFLECVQDMDHENMFWYRQDPGLGLRLIYFSYDVKMKEKGDIPEGYSVSREKKERFSLILESASTNQTSMYLCASRPGTSGSNEQFFGPGTRLTVL.

The CDR3 reads CASSITGAGNTIYF. Written as DNA, the CDR3 is TGTGCCAGTAGTATAACGGGGGCTGGAAACACCATATATTTT. The chain uses TRBV19 and TRBJ1-3, with TRBD1 as a possible D gene (5 bases). Trimming removed 2 bases from V and 2 bases from J, with 7 bases in between. CDR3 length: 14 amino acids. The germline V gene encodes CDR1 LNHDA and CDR2 SQIVND (reference sequence). Filled out from reference TRBV19 and TRBJ1-3, the complete variable domain reads DGGITQSPKYLFRKEGQNVTLSCEQNLNHDAMYWYRQDPGQGLRLIYYSQIVNDFQKGDIAEGYSVSREKKESFPLTVTSAQKNPTAFYLCASSITGAGNTIYFGEGSWLTVV.

This chain joins TRBV18 and TRBJ2-1; no reliable D call. Per germline, CDR1 KGHSH and CDR2 LQKENI. The V and J ends lost 5 bases and 5 bases respectively, with 1 base between them. The CDR3 totals 10 residues. The DNA for the CDR3 is TGTGCCAGCTCAGACAATGAGCAGTTCTTC. This translates into CASSDNEQFF.

This sequence joins TRBV7-3 and TRBJ2-1; TRBD2 matches 16 bases. Germline V CDR1 and CDR2: SGHTA, FQGTGA. CDR3 size: 17 residues. V shed 6 bases, J shed 7 bases, and the junction held 9 bases outside the gene matches. The CDR3 coding sequence is TGTGCCAGCAGTCCCGTGGGACTAGCGGGAGGGAGGAATGAGCAGTTCTTC. Its protein is CASSPVGLAGGRNEQFF.

The sample holds one count of this clone. The CDR3 DNA is TGTGCCAGCAGGTACGAGGGGGCGGCGTACGAGCAGTACTTC. Translated: CASRYEGAAYEQYF. V gene TRBV6-6 combines with J gene TRBJ2-5, with 7 bases identical to TRBD1. The assigned J gene may be wrong: the sequence end matches TRBJ2-7 better. The germline V gene has CDR1 MNHNY and CDR2 SVGAGI (reference sequence). CDR3 length equals 14 residues.